The next 26 T cell receptor beta chains were all read from a single sample in a study of tumor-infiltrating lymphocytes in primary liver carcinoma. The tissue used was unsorted bulk material of about 19-31 mg. RNA and DNA were co-extracted from it with the AllPrep DNA/RNA mini kit. With around 500 ng total RNA as template and a constant-region primer, TCR beta cDNA was made. Generation of the TCR beta libraries relied on three nested multiplex PCR rounds using slightly modified ARM-PCR. The first two PCR rounds used TRBV1-TRBV30 primers with a Cbeta primer, approximately 9 cycles each. TCRdb reprocessed the multiplex PCR reads via MiXCR and lists one record per CDR3 protein. The sample includes some 38,000 distinct CDR3 sequences, around 74% seen only once; the top ten take around 17%. Sequenced sample: liver tumor tissue from sampling region 4. Documented subset: tumor region T4, right-lateral pole. Source of these receptors: a man in his forties with primary liver carcinoma and hepatitis B virus infection.

This clonotype was observed a few times. The gene calls are TRBV6-5 and TRBJ2-1; tentatively, D is TRBD2 (5 bases). The ends were cut back, 6 bases at V and 3 bases at J, with 15 bases in the middle. The CDR3 sequence is 15 residues long. CDR1 MNHEY and CDR2 SVGAGI come from the germline V gene. The CDR3 region has the DNA TGTGCCAGCAGCCCCAGCGGTGGGTTCTACAATGAGCAGTTCTTC. Translated: CASSPSGGFYNEQFF.

This clonotype has just a few counts. The germline gene is not matched at one end of the junction; a read error may be the cause. The J gene is TRBJ2-3, the V gene TRBV6-5; TRBD2 aligns across 13 bases. There are 15 residues in the CDR3. CDR1 and CDR2 from the germline V gene are MNHEY and SVGAGI. CDR3 nucleotide sequence: TGTGCCAGTAACCCGGGACTAGCGGGAACAGATATGCAGTATTTT. Amino acid sequence: CASNPGLAGTDMQYF.

V and J are TRBV11-1 and TRBJ2-1; a possible D gene is TRBD1 (5 bases). This CDR3 spans 16 amino acids. Looked up from germline, CDR1 is SGHAT and CDR2 is FQDESV (reference sequence). Trimming took off 3 bases at V and 5 bases at J, with 17 bases between the two ends. The CDR3 DNA reads TGTGCCAGCAGCTTGGTCGGCAGGGAAGGACACAATGAGCAGTTCTTC. Translation gives CASSLVGREGHNEQFF.

V is TRBV29-1 and J is TRBJ1-5; TRBD1 might be the D (6 bases). The CDR3 extends over 13 amino acids. Germline lookup yields CDR1 SQVTM and CDR2 ANQGSEA. Trimming removed 3 bases from V and 4 bases from J, with 10 bases in between. CDR3 DNA: TGCAGCGTTGACGGACAGATGAATCAGCCCCAGCATTTT. As protein: CSVDGQMNQPQHF. The variable domain in full, with the rest retrieved from reference TRBV29-1 and TRBJ1-5, is SAVISQKPSRDICQRGTSLTIQCQVDSQVTMMFWYRQQPGQSLTLIATANQGSEATYESGFVIDKFPISRPNLTFSTLTVSNMSPEDSSIYLCSVDGQMNQPQHFGDGTRLSIL.

Ten or more counts support this clonotype. A much bigger clone sits one base away, suggesting this may be a read error. The chain combines TRBV24-1 with TRBJ2-1; no clear D gene. From germline, CDR1 is KGHDR and CDR2 SFDVKD. CDR3 length: 11 residues. The CDR3 DNA is TGTGTCACCAGTGATGGTATTGAGCAGTTCTTC. Translated, it gives CVTSDGIEQFF.

About this clonotype itself: The junction departs from germline at one end; a sequencing error may be responsible. The chain employs TRBV11-1 and TRBJ2-1, with 9 bases fitting TRBD2. There are 13 residues in the CDR3. Per the germline V gene, CDR1 is SGHAT and CDR2 is FQDESV (reference sequence). The CDR3 DNA is TGTGCCAGCAGTGCGGGAGGGCCGAATGGGCAGCTCTTC. This encodes CASSAGGPNGQLF.

By proportion, this clonotype is medium-sized. The genes are TRBV6-1 and TRBJ2-3, with D possibly being TRBD2 (6 bases). The V end was cut by 7 bases, the J end by 3 bases, with 17 bases between. The germline V gene encodes CDR1 MNHNS and CDR2 SASEGT. The CDR3 sequence is 15 residues long. The CDR3 region is CASTVGGGGTDTQYF. CDR3 coding DNA: TGTGCCAGCACTGTAGGAGGTGGAGGGACAGATACGCAGTATTTT.

As to this clonotype: A read error may account for a junction end that differs from germline. V is TRBV6-5 and J is TRBJ2-5; D gene ambiguous. Germline lookup yields CDR1 MNHEY and CDR2 SVGAGI. There are 13 residues in the CDR3. The CDR3 region has the DNA TGTGTCAGCAGTACTCTCCTTCAAGAGACCCAGTACTTC. This sequence encodes CVSSTLLQETQYF.

Written as DNA, the CDR3 is TGCAGCGGAGTCACAGGGGGCTTCCGAAGAACTGAAGCTTTCTTT. Protein sequence: CSGVTGGFRRTEAFF. The genes are TRBV29-1 and TRBJ1-1; 9 bases match TRBD1. With 7 bases clipped from V and 5 bases from J, the junction kept 14 bases outside the gene matches. The CDR3 runs 15 residues. In germline, CDR1 is SQVTM, CDR2 ANQGSEA.

The chain combines TRBV28 with TRBJ1-5, with D uncertain. The CDR3 sequence is 13 residues long. Germline V gives CDR1 MDHEN, CDR2 SYDVKM. Trimming shortened V by 8 bases and J by 10 bases, and 18 bases separated the two germline ends. As DNA, the CDR3 is TGTGCCAGCTCAGTCCTTACCTATTCACCCCAGCATTTT. Its translation is CASSVLTYSPQHF.

Of note for this clonotype: A single base separates this from a much larger clone, so it may be a read error. The gene calls are TRBV6-4 and TRBJ2-7; D possibly corresponds to TRBD2 (5 bases). Germline CDR1 and CDR2: MRHNA and SNTAGT. This CDR3 is built from 15 residues. CDR3 region: CASSEHGDSSYGQYF. The CDR3, as DNA: TGTGCCAGCAGTGAACACGGGGATAGCTCCTACGGGCAGTACTTC.

Worth noting for this clonotype: Germline and junction disagree at one end, which may indicate a read error. This chain links TRBV4-3 with TRBJ2-2, with a weak D call TRBD2 (6 bases). The CDR3 consists of 13 residues. The V gene's germline CDR1 is LGHNA and CDR2 YSLEER. The CDR3 nucleotides read TGCGCCAGCATCCAATATTGGTACGGGGGGCTGTTTTTT. Its protein product is CASIQYWYGGLFF.

This clonotype has only a few counts. The genes are TRBV20-1 and TRBJ2-2; TRBD1 agrees at 10 bases. CDR1 is DFQATT, CDR2 SNEGSKA, per germline (reference sequence). V was pared by 2 bases and J by 6 bases, with 9 bases of the junction left unmatched. The CDR3 has 16 residues. The CDR3 DNA reads as TGCAGTGCTAGATTCCCGGACAGGGGGAAGTCCGGGGAGCTGTTTTTT. Encoded protein: CSARFPDRGKSGELFF.

V and J are TRBV30 and TRBJ2-4; 8 bases line up with TRBD2. V dropped 5 bases and J dropped 8; count of bases not matched to a gene: 8. The CDR3 runs to 13 residues. CDR1 and CDR2 (germline): GTSNPN, SVGIG (reference sequence). Written as DNA, the CDR3 is TGTGCCTGGGAAAAGCGGGAGAAGGACATTCAGTACTTC. Residues: CAWEKREKDIQYF.

The chain carries TRBV11-2 and TRBJ2-7; D remains unclear. Germline values: CDR1 SGHAT, CDR2 FQNNGV. This CDR3 region has 14 residues. The CDR3, as DNA: TGTGCTACCAGTTTAGATCGACAAGCCTACGAGCAGTACTTC. Protein sequence: CATSLDRQAYEQYF.

About this clonotype: Germline is not matched at one junction end, which may reflect a read error. The chain joins TRBV5-1 to TRBJ2-1; TRBD2 agrees at 10 bases. CDR3 length: 14 amino acids. The germline CDR1 and CDR2 sequences are SGHRS and YFSETQ. DNA of the CDR3: TGTGCCAGCAGCTCTAGCGGGGGCTACAGTGAGCAGTTCTTC. This sequence encodes CASSSSGGYSEQFF.

This clonotype was seen once. The chain carries TRBV6-6 and TRBJ1-5; D is possibly TRBD1 (5 bases). This CDR3 has 15 residues. The germline gives CDR1 MNHNY, CDR2 SVGAGI (reference sequence). The V and J ends lost 5 bases and 6 bases respectively, with 17 bases between them. The CDR3 sequence: CASSPGDGAGQPQHF. CDR3 DNA sequence: TGTGCCAGCAGTCCCGGGGATGGGGCGGGTCAGCCCCAGCATTTT.

For this clonotype: A read error may produce the germline difference seen at one junction end. The CDR3 is CASSQAGGQGNNEHFF. In DNA, the CDR3 is TGTGCCAGTAGCCAGGCCGGGGGACAGGGGAACAATGAGCATTTCTTC. The chain has TRBV4-2 and TRBJ2-1; 10 nucleotides line up with TRBD1. Looked up from germline, CDR1 is LGHNA and CDR2 is YNFKEQ. The CDR3 loop spans 16 amino acids.

A remark on this clonotype: Sequence at one end of the junction differs from germline and may be a read error. The chain has TRBV29-1 and TRBJ2-7, with 7 nucleotides matching TRBD1. Looked up from germline, CDR1 is SQVTM and CDR2 is ANQGSEA. This CDR3 has 13 amino acids. The CDR3 DNA reads TGCAGCATTGCCACGACAGGGCTCCACGAGGAGTACTTC. Amino acids: CSIATTGLHEEYF.

The chain employs TRBV4-3 and TRBJ1-6, with a weak D call TRBD1 (6 bases). The CDR3 extends over 20 amino acids. V lost 3 bases, J lost 15 bases, and 36 bases lay in between. Germline lookup yields CDR1 LGHNA and CDR2 YSLEER. CDR3 residues: CASSHDLQGQGSSYNSFLHF. CDR3 in DNA: TGCGCCAGCAGCCATGATCTCCAAGGGCAGGGGTCGTCCTATAATTCATTCCTCCACTTT.

On this clonotype itself: One end of the junction varies from germline; a read error may be responsible. This chain connects TRBV20-1 to TRBJ2-7; D is perhaps TRBD2 (5 bases). CDR3 length: 14 residues. Germline V gene lookup returns CDR1 DFQATT and CDR2 SNEGSKA (reference sequence). The chain's CDR3 is CSVRESRGVYEQYF. As DNA, the CDR3 is TGCAGTGTTAGAGAATCCCGGGGAGTCTACGAGCAGTACTTC.

With regard to this clonotype: A junction boundary mismatches the germline segment, possibly from a read error. The gene calls are TRBV7-8 and TRBJ2-5; the D is unclear. Per germline, CDR1 SGHVS and CDR2 FQNEAQ. The CDR3 consists of 14 residues. CDR3 amino acids: CASSLCGGQETQYF. The CDR3 DNA follows: TGTGCCAGCAGCTTGTGTGGCGGCCAAGAGACGCAGTACTTC. Using reference TRBV7-8 and TRBJ2-5 for the parts outside the CDR3, the full variable domain is GAGVSQSPRYKVAKRGQDVALRCDPISGHVSLFWYQQALGQGPEFLTYFQNEAQLDKSGLPSDRFFAERPEGSVSTLKIQRTQQEDSAVYLCASSLCGGQETQYFGPGTRLLVL.

For this clonotype: The junction and the germline gene differ at one end; a read error may be behind it. The J gene is TRBJ1-1, the V gene TRBV6-6; D is perhaps TRBD1 (6 bases). Germline values: CDR1 MNHNY, CDR2 SVGAGI (reference sequence). The CDR3 extends over 13 amino acids. CDR3 sequence: CASSTGWTTGTLF. CDR3 bases: TGTGCCAGCAGCACAGGGTGGACTACTGGAACTCTCTTT.

This sequence joins TRBV11-1 and TRBJ2-7; D is perhaps TRBD2 (5 bases). This CDR3 has 15 residues. The V end was cut by 2 bases, the J end by 9 bases, with 20 bases between. Germline V CDR1 and CDR2: SGHAT, FQDESV (reference sequence). CDR3 loop: CASSLTGLGENGQYF. CDR3 DNA sequence: TGTGCCAGCAGCTTAACGGGATTGGGAGAAAACGGGCAGTACTTC.

Of note for this clonotype: The junction shows a germline mismatch at one end, possibly a read error. The CDR3 DNA reads TGTGTCAGCAGTGGCTCAGCGGGAGGCACAGATACGCAGTATTTT. Its translation is CVSSGSAGGTDTQYF. The chain employs TRBV6-4 and TRBJ2-3, with 8 bases matching TRBD2. This CDR3 contains 15 residues. The germline V gene has CDR1 MRHNA and CDR2 SNTAGT.

Of note for this clonotype: A much more abundant neighbour one base away suggests this may be a read error. The rearrangement joins TRBV30 to TRBJ1-1; the D gene is possibly TRBD1 (6 bases). This CDR3 comprises 13 residues. Germline-derived CDR1 and CDR2 are GTSNPN and SVGIG (reference sequence). CDR3 nucleotide sequence: TGTGCCTGGGGTGTACCCGGGGGCACTGAAACTTTCTTT. As protein: CAWGVPGGTETFF.